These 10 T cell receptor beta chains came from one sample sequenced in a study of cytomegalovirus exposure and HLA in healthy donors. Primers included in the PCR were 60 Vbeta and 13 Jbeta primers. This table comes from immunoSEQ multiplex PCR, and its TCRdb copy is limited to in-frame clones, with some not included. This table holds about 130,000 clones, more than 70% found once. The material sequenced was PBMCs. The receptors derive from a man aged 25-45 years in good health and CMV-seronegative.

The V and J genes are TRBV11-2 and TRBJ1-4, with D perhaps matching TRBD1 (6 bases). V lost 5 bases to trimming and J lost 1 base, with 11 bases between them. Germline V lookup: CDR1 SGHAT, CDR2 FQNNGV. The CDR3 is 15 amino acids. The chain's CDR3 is CASSPLTGTNEKLFF. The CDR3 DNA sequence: TGTGCCAGCAGCCCCCTGACAGGAACTAATGAAAAACTGTTTTTT.

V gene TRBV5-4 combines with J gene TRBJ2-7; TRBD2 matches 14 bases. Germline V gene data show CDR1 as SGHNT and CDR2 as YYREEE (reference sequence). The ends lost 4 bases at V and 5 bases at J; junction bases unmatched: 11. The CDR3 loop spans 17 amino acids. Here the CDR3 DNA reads TGTGCCAGCAGCCACTCCTCACGGGGACTAGCGGGGGACGAGCAGTACTTC. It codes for CASSHSSRGLAGDEQYF. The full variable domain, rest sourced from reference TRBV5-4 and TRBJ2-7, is ETGVTQSPTHLIKTRGQQVTLRCSSQSGHNTVSWYQQALGQGPQFIFQYYREEENGRGNFPPRFSGLQFPNYSSELNVNALELDDSALYLCASSHSSRGLAGDEQYFGPGTRLTVT.

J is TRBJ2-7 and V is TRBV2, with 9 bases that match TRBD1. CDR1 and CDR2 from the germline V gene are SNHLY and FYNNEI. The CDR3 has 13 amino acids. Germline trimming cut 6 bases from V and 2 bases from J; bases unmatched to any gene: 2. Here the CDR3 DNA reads TGTGCCAGCAGGGACAGGGGCGCCTACGAGCAGTACTTC. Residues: CASRDRGAYEQYF.

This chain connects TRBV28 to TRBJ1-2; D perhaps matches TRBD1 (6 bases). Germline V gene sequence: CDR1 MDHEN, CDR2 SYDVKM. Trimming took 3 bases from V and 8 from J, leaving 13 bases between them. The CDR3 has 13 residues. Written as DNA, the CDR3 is TGTGCCAGCAGTTTTTTTTCAGGGGACGGCTACACCTTC. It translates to CASSFFSGDGYTF.

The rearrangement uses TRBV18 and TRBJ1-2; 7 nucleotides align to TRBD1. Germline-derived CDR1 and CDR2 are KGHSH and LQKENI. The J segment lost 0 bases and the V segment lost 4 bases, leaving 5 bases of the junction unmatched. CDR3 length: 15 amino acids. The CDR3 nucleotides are TGTGCCAGCTCACTCGCGGGGACAGCTAACTATGGCTACACCTTC. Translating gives CASSLAGTANYGYTF.

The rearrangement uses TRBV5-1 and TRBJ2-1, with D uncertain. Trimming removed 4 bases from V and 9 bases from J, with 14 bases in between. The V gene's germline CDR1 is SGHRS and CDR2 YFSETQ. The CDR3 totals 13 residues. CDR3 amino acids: CASSPLAHSEQFF. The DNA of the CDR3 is TGCGCCAGCAGCCCCCTCGCGCATAGTGAGCAGTTCTTC.

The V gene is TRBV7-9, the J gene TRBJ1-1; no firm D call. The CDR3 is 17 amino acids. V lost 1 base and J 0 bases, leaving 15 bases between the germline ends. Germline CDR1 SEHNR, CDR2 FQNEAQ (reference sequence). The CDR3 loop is CASSLGGFGNLNTEAFF. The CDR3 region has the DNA TGTGCCAGCAGCTTAGGAGGGTTTGGGAACTTGAACACTGAAGCTTTCTTT.

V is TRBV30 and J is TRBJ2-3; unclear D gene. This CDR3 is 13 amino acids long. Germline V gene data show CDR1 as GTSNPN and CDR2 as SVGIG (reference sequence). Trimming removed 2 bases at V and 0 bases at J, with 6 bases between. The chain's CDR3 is CAWSLSSTDTQYF. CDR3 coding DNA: TGTGCCTGGAGTTTATCTAGCACAGATACGCAGTATTTT.

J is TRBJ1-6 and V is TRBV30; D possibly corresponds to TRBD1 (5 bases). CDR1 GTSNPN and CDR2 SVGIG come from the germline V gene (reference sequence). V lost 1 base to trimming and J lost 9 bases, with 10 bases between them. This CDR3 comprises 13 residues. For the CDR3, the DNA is TGTGCCTGGAGTGATGGGGGGGGTTCACCCCTCCACTTT. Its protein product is CAWSDGGGSPLHF.

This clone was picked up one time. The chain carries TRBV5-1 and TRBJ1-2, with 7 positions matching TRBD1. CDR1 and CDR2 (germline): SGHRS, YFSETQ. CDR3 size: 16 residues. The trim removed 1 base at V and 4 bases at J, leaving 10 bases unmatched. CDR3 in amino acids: CASSLRTGRGGYGYTF. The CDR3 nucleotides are TGCGCCAGCAGCTTGAGGACAGGTCGCGGTGGCTATGGCTACACCTTC.